This TCR beta chain comes out of a study of blood T cell repertoires in COVID-19. Across the study: COVID-19 samples, acute and convalescent, were from the United States, Italy and Spain. PBMCs, B-cell-depleted T cells, or T cells were the source of the cDNA or gDNA that made up the material.

Clones were read by immunoSEQ multiplex PCR, and TCRdb kept only the in-frame ones, dropping some. Counted here are some 130,000 clones, roughly 90% occurring once; the ten biggest clones make up about 4.5%. With regard to this clone: One junction end disagrees with the germline gene, perhaps due to a read error.

This clonotype originated in a man aged 55-75 years with COVID-19, enrolled during active disease. Input material: peripheral blood.

The CDR3 DNA reads TGTGCCAGCAGCCCGCAGAACGCCGGGGAGCTGTTTTTT. Protein: CASSPQNAGELFF. This sequence joins TRBV7-8 and TRBJ2-2; D is unclear. Germline V lookup: CDR1 SGHVS, CDR2 FQNEAQ. This CDR3 comprises 13 residues.